These T cell receptor beta chains were read from a single sample in a study of blood T cell repertoires in COVID-19. Clones were sequenced by immunoSEQ multiplex PCR, and TCRdb holds only the in-frame ones, with some missing. The sample has 60,000 to 75,000 clones, 87% seen once; the top ten hold about 6.8%. Sequencing was done on a sample of peripheral blood. The receptors were sampled from a man in his sixties with acute or convalescent COVID-19. CDR3s include the opening cysteine and the closing phenylalanine or tryptophan. A D gene is named only where the DNA matches it firmly. Not every row has a clone size; where given, it reads once, few, many or a size class.

v_call	j_call	clone_size	d_call	cdr3_aa	cdr3_nt
TRBV28	TRBJ1-2	NA	NA	CASRSGINYGYTF	TGTGCCAGCAGGAGCGGGATAAACTATGGCTACACCTTC
TRBV2	TRBJ1-5	NA	TRBD1	CASSRQGGSNQPQHF	TGTGCCAGCAGTCGACAGGGTGGGAGCAATCAGCCCCAGCATTTT
TRBV18	TRBJ2-7	NA	TRBD1	CASSTTGTVSYEQYF	TGTGCCAGCTCAACGACCGGGACAGTCTCCTACGAGCAGTACTTC
TRBV13	TRBJ2-6	NA	NA	CASQTGGSGANVLTF	TGTGCCAGCCAAACCGGGGGCTCTGGGGCCAACGTCCTGACTTTC
TRBV27	TRBJ2-3	NA	NA	CASSPPGLFTDTQYF	TGTGCCAGCAGTCCCCCGGGGTTATTCACAGATACGCAGTATTTT
TRBV15	TRBJ1-6	NA	TRBD1	CATSVRDRASPLHF	TGTGCCACCAGCGTCCGGGACAGAGCGTCACCCCTCCACTTT
TRBV2	TRBJ1-4	once	NA	CASNGDTEVNEKLFF	TGTGCCAGCAACGGGGACACCGAAGTTAATGAAAAACTGTTTTTT
TRBV27	TRBJ1-1	NA	NA	CASSPLPGSHTEAFF	TGTGCCAGCAGTCCCCTACCGGGATCACACACTGAAGCTTTCTTT
TRBV19	TRBJ1-2	NA	TRBD1	CASSRGTAQVSGYTF	TGTGCCAGTAGTAGAGGGACAGCACAGGTCTCTGGCTACACCTTC
TRBV30	TRBJ1-5	NA	NA	CAWSQGPNQPQHF	TGTGCCTGGAGTCAGGGGCCAAATCAGCCCCAGCATTTT
TRBV30	TRBJ1-2	NA	TRBD1	CAWGGDSNYGYTF	TGTGCCTGGGGCGGGGACAGCAACTATGGCTACACCTTC
TRBV13	TRBJ1-6	NA	TRBD1	CASSLSPRGIGDSPLHF	TGTGCCAGCAGCTTATCTCCCAGGGGGATTGGTGATTCACCCCTCCACTTT
TRBV6-5	TRBJ2-7	NA	TRBD1	CASSYSAGGEGQYF	TGTGCCAGCAGTTACTCGGCAGGGGGTGAGGGGCAGTACTTC
TRBV19	TRBJ1-5	NA	NA	CASSIQDSNQPQHF	TGTGCCAGTAGTATCCAGGATAGCAATCAGCCCCAGCATTTT
TRBV11-2	TRBJ1-2	NA	TRBD1	CASSTTTGFGYTF	TGCGCCAGCAGCACTACGACAGGGTTTGGCTACACCTTC
TRBV6-2/TRBV6-3	TRBJ2-5	NA	TRBD2	CASSYTGGQRLETQYF	TGTGCCAGCAGTTATACGGGGGGGCAGAGGCTTGAGACCCAGTACTTC
TRBV15	TRBJ1-1	NA	NA	CATSRASNTEAFF	TGTGCCACCAGCAGAGCGTCGAACACTGAAGCTTTCTTT
TRBV18	TRBJ1-1	NA	NA	CASSPATVNTEAFF	TGTGCCAGCTCACCCGCGACAGTGAACACTGAAGCTTTCTTT
TRBV4-3	TRBJ1-1	NA	NA	CASSQEPRGDTEAFF	TGCGCCAGCAGCCAAGAACCGCGCGGGGACACTGAAGCTTTCTTT
TRBV11-2	TRBJ1-1	few	TRBD1	CASSLPQGVQTEAFF	TGTGCCAGCAGCTTACCACAGGGGGTACAGACTGAAGCTTTCTTT
TRBV5-1	TRBJ2-1	NA	NA	CASSRTKENNEQFF	TGCGCCAGCAGCCGGACTAAGGAGAACAATGAGCAGTTCTTC
TRBV18	TRBJ2-3	once	NA	CASSPQMGEDTQYF	TGTGCCAGCTCACCTCAAATGGGAGAGGATACGCAGTATTTT
TRBV10-3	TRBJ2-3	NA	NA	CAISDPGLSGTDTQYF	TGTGCCATCAGTGACCCGGGACTCTCGGGCACAGATACGCAGTATTTT
TRBV28	TRBJ2-7	NA	TRBD1	CASTGAGTGVTEQYF	TGTGCCAGCACCGGGGCCGGGACAGGGGTAACCGAGCAGTACTTC
TRBV10-1	TRBJ1-1	once	NA	CASSEYQGDGTEAFF	TGCGCCAGCAGTGAGTATCAGGGCGACGGCACTGAAGCTTTCTTT
TRBV29-1	TRBJ2-3	NA	TRBD1	CSVEYVKQGDFTDTQYF	TGCAGCGTTGAATATGTAAAACAGGGGGATTTCACAGATACGCAGTATTTT
TRBV12-5	TRBJ1-2	NA	NA	CASGPRGVSYGYTF	TGTGCTAGTGGCCCACGTGGAGTAAGTTATGGCTACACCTTC
TRBV3-1/TRBV3-2	TRBJ2-3	NA	TRBD1	CASSQAGQGVTDTQYF	TGTGCCAGCAGCCAAGCCGGACAGGGGGTTACAGATACGCAGTATTTT
TRBV30	TRBJ1-3	few	NA	CALQGGWSGNTIYF	TGTGCCTTACAGGGAGGGTGGTCTGGAAACACCATATATTTT
TRBV29-1	TRBJ2-3	NA	NA	CSVLGGDGSTDTQYF	TGCAGCGTCCTAGGGGGGGATGGGAGCACAGATACGCAGTATTTT
TRBV12-3/TRBV12-4	TRBJ2-7	once	NA	CATGAGGEQYF	TGTGCCACCGGTGCCGGGGGCGAGCAGTACTTC
TRBV5-5	TRBJ2-1	NA	TRBD2	CASSFTAGGPSHEQFF	TGTGCCAGCAGCTTTACAGCGGGGGGGCCATCACATGAGCAGTTCTTC
TRBV7-2	TRBJ2-7	NA	TRBD1	CASSLSGGQGFSYEQYF	TGTGCCAGCAGCTTGTCTGGAGGACAGGGGTTTTCCTACGAGCAGTACTTC
TRBV15	TRBJ2-5	NA	TRBD1	CATSRGGQGQETQYF	TGTGCCACCAGCAGAGGAGGACAGGGGCAAGAGACCCAGTACTTC
TRBV6-5	TRBJ1-3	NA	TRBD1	CASSWNRGLGGNTIYF	TGTGCCAGCAGTTGGAACAGGGGGCTAGGTGGAAACACCATATATTTT
TRBV10-1	TRBJ1-1	NA	NA	CASSDVGPTNGAFF	TGCGCCAGCAGTGATGTGGGCCCCACGAACGGTGCTTTCTTT
TRBV12-3/TRBV12-4	TRBJ1-5	NA	TRBD1	CASRTTGAQPQHF	TGTGCCAGCAGAACCACAGGGGCCCAGCCCCAGCATTTT